Presented here are 22 T cell receptor beta chains from one specimen sequenced in a study of shared clonotypes between healthy human individuals. Selected positively for CCR7 and CD45RO-negative, naive CD8 cells excluded terminally differentiated effector memory CD45RA+ cells. TCRdb keeps only in-frame clones here, not all; method: immunoSEQ multiplex PCR. Altogether around 2.1 million clones are present, about 93% being singletons, with the ten largest covering around 1.7%. The sequenced material came from naive CD8+ T cells from PBMCs. The receptor source for this set is a man aged 18 to 29 in good health. Some clones in this sample may be carry-over from other donors' samples.

The chain joins TRBV19 to TRBJ2-7; 7 nucleotides align to TRBD1. Looked up from germline, CDR1 is LNHDA and CDR2 is SQIVND (reference sequence). The CDR3 contains 14 residues. The ends lost 6 bases at V and 2 bases at J; junction bases unmatched: 7. CDR3 in amino acids: CASSPRDRAYEQYF. CDR3 sequence (DNA): TGTGCCAGTAGCCCCCGAGACAGGGCCTACGAGCAGTACTTC.

This clone was counted once. The rearrangement joins TRBV9 to TRBJ2-2; 11 nucleotides agree with TRBD2. The CDR3 contains 17 residues. The V segment lost 4 bases and the J segment 6 bases; nucleotides outside the gene matches: 11. CDR1 is SGDLS and CDR2 is YYNGEE in the germline V gene. The CDR3 here is CASSSRLAGNDAGELFF. Written as DNA, the CDR3 is TGTGCCAGCAGCTCAAGACTAGCGGGAAATGACGCCGGGGAGCTGTTTTTT.

The chain couples TRBV29-1 to TRBJ2-7; TRBD2 matches at 9 bases. The CDR3 is 13 amino acids. Germline CDR1 is SQVTM and CDR2 is ANQGSEA. V lost 7 bases and J lost 3; bases outside the gene matches: 7. The CDR3 region has the DNA TGCAGCGCCAGTAGCGGGAGCGTCTACGAGCAGTACTTC. Its protein is CSASSGSVYEQYF.

This chain joins TRBV14 and TRBJ2-7, with D possibly TRBD1 on 7 matching bases. Per germline, CDR1 SGHDN and CDR2 FVKESK. The CDR3 contains 17 residues. V lost 4 bases and J lost 2, with 21 bases in between. This chain's CDR3 is CASSLVGWRDRTYEQYF. As DNA, the CDR3 is TGTGCCAGCAGCCTGGTTGGATGGCGGGACAGAACCTACGAGCAGTACTTC.

The chain recombines TRBV7-9 with TRBJ1-2; weak D call: TRBD1 (6 bases). Germline V CDR1 and CDR2: SEHNR, FQNEAQ (reference sequence). The CDR3 covers 15 residues. Between the trimmed V and J ends, which lost 1 base and 6 bases, there was a span of 15 bases. The CDR3 reads CASSLVTGQYNGYTF. CDR3 DNA sequence: TGTGCCAGCAGCTTAGTTACCGGACAGTACAATGGCTACACCTTC.

The chain is built from TRBV6-5 and TRBJ2-1; TRBD2 is a possible D gene (6 bases). V was trimmed by 5 bases and J by 7 bases, leaving 15 bases between them. Per germline, CDR1 MNHEY and CDR2 SVGAGI. This CDR3 contains 14 residues. CDR3 in amino acids: CASSQTSRWNEQFF. As DNA, the CDR3 is TGTGCCAGCAGTCAGACTAGTAGGTGGAATGAGCAGTTCTTC.

This clone was counted a single time. The CDR3 region has the DNA TGTGCCAGCAGTCCACTGGGGTACGGGGCCAACGTCCTGACTTTC. It encodes CASSPLGYGANVLTF. V gene TRBV27 combines with J gene TRBJ2-6, with D unresolved. The CDR3 length is 15 residues. Germline-derived CDR1 and CDR2 are MNHEY and SMNVEV (reference sequence). V was cut by 5 bases and J by 4 bases, with 12 bases left in between.

In regard to this clone: Other DNA sequences in this sample translate to the same CDR3. This sequence joins TRBV4-1 and TRBJ2-3; D may be TRBD1 or TRBD2 (5 bases each). V lost 0 bases, J lost 1 base, and 8 bases lay in between. There are 15 residues in the CDR3. Germline assignment: CDR1 MGHRA and CDR2 YSYEKL. As DNA, the CDR3 is TGCGCCAGCAGCCAAGATCGAGGGGGCACAGATACGCAGTATTTT. It translates to CASSQDRGGTDTQYF.

V gene TRBV27 combines with J gene TRBJ2-2, with 8 bases matching TRBD1. Trimming took 7 bases from V and 1 from J; bases not matched to a gene: 8. Germline V gene lookup returns CDR1 MNHEY and CDR2 SMNVEV (reference sequence). The CDR3 sequence is 16 residues long. The CDR3 here is CASTSQDRGNTGELFF. The CDR3 nucleotides read TGTGCCAGCACCTCGCAAGACAGGGGGAACACCGGGGAGCTGTTTTTT.

This clone was detected a few times. V usage is TRBV2 and J usage is TRBJ1-1; weak D call: TRBD1 (5 bases). CDR1 is SNHLY and CDR2 is FYNNEI in the germline V gene. Trimming took 10 bases from V and 0 from J, leaving 18 bases between them. This CDR3 is built from 15 residues. The CDR3 nucleotides read TGTGCCACCACACACCCGACAGAGCTGAACACTGAAGCTTTCTTT. It encodes CATTHPTELNTEAFF.

This clone was detected only once. The chain uses TRBV27 and TRBJ1-1, with D maybe TRBD1 (5 bases). This CDR3 is 12 amino acids long. Germline loops: CDR1 MNHEY, CDR2 SMNVEV (reference sequence). The germline V and J ends were trimmed by 3 bases and 10 bases, with 12 bases remaining between them. The CDR3 is CASSLPGRGAFF. In DNA form, the CDR3 reads TGTGCCAGCAGTTTGCCGGGGAGGGGAGCTTTCTTT.

The chain employs TRBV19 and TRBJ1-2, with a weak D call TRBD1 (6 bases). There are 16 residues in the CDR3. CDR1 and CDR2 from the germline V gene are LNHDA and SQIVND (reference sequence). The ends were cut back, 6 bases at V and 6 bases at J, with 23 bases in the middle. CDR3 nucleotides: TGTGCCAGTAGGAAACAGGGACCTCACCTTGGGGATGGCTACACCTTC. Translating gives CASRKQGPHLGDGYTF.

CDR3 residues: CASSQRTSWQGYTF. Written as DNA, the CDR3 is TGCGCCAGCAGCCAACGGACAAGCTGGCAGGGCTACACCTTC. This chain uses TRBV4-1 with TRBJ1-2; D is perhaps TRBD1 (5 bases). Germline assignment: CDR1 MGHRA and CDR2 YSYEKL. The V end lost 2 bases, the J end lost 8 bases, and 15 bases lay between the germline ends. This CDR3 spans 14 amino acids.

The genes are TRBV14 and TRBJ2-5; no reliable D call. The CDR3 is made up of 15 amino acids. CDR1 is SGHDN and CDR2 is FVKESK in the germline V gene. Trimming removed 0 bases at V and 1 base at J, with 9 bases between. The CDR3 nucleotides are TGTGCCAGCAGCCAAGATCTCGGGTCCCAAGAGACCCAGTACTTC. This sequence encodes CASSQDLGSQETQYF.

A note on this clone: The same CDR3 also results from other DNA sequences found in this sample. This rearrangement joins TRBV6-6 to TRBJ1-1; D uncertain. The germline gives CDR1 MNHNY, CDR2 SVGAGI (reference sequence). V was clipped by 2 bases and J by 5 bases, with 6 bases between them. The CDR3 totals 12 residues. Here the CDR3 DNA reads TGTGCCAGCAGTTACGAGGGAACTGAAGCTTTCTTT. The encoded protein is CASSYEGTEAFF.

The chain employs TRBV27 and TRBJ2-7; 7 nucleotides match TRBD2. The CDR3 contains 16 residues. V lost 5 bases to trimming and J lost 2 bases; unmatched junction nucleotides: 12. CDR1 and CDR2 from the germline V gene are MNHEY and SMNVEV (reference sequence). CDR3 loop: CASSPSLGGMTYEQYF. Here the CDR3 DNA reads TGTGCCAGCAGTCCTTCTCTGGGAGGGATGACCTACGAGCAGTACTTC.

Only one count was recorded for this clone. CDR3 DNA: TGCGCCAGCAGGTCAGAGAGCTCCTACGAGCAGTACTTC. Translation: CASRSESSYEQYF. J is TRBJ2-7 and V is TRBV10-2; D remains unclear. CDR1 WSHSY and CDR2 SAAADI come from the germline V gene. V was pared by 6 bases and J by 0 bases, with 9 bases between. The CDR3 consists of 13 residues.

The rearrangement joins TRBV19 to TRBJ2-5; D is unresolved. V was clipped by 0 bases and J by 3 bases, with 11 bases between them. Germline V gives CDR1 LNHDA, CDR2 SQIVND (reference sequence). This CDR3 contains 15 residues. The CDR3 spells CASSIDLELKETQYF. CDR3 coding DNA: TGTGCCAGTAGTATAGATCTAGAGCTTAAAGAGACCCAGTACTTC.

The V gene is TRBV4-3, the J gene TRBJ2-4, with TRBD1 matching over 11 bases. With V trimmed by 0 bases and J by 1 base, 8 bases remained unmatched. This CDR3 is 19 amino acids long. Germline CDR1 and CDR2: LGHNA and YSLEER. This chain's CDR3 is CASSQDPAGTGGAKNIQYF. The CDR3, as DNA: TGCGCCAGCAGCCAAGACCCGGCCGGGACAGGGGGGGCCAAAAACATTCAGTACTTC.

The rearrangement joins TRBV5-6 to TRBJ2-3, with D uncertain. CDR1 and CDR2 (germline): SGHDT, YYEEEE. The V end lost 1 base, the J end lost 0 bases, and 12 bases lay between the germline ends. The CDR3 loop spans 16 amino acids. The CDR3 reads CASSLKADPSTDTQYF. Here the CDR3 DNA reads TGTGCCAGCAGCTTGAAGGCTGACCCTAGCACAGATACGCAGTATTTT.

This clone has more than one count but fewer than ten. V and J are TRBV19 and TRBJ1-1; D remains unclear. Germline CDR1 and CDR2: LNHDA and SQIVND (reference sequence). The V gene lost 5 bases and the J gene lost 0 bases, with 10 bases spanning the gap. This CDR3 comprises 14 residues. The CDR3 bases are TGTGCCAGTAGTCTTCCCGTCCTGAACACTGAAGCTTTCTTT. It is translated as CASSLPVLNTEAFF.

The chain couples TRBV7-6 to TRBJ2-7, with TRBD2 identical over 10 bases. The CDR3 spans 17 residues. The V and J ends lost 4 bases and 3 bases, in that order; junction bases with no gene match: 12. CDR1 SGHVS and CDR2 FNYEAQ come from the germline V gene. Written as DNA, the CDR3 is TGTGCCAGCAGCTCAAGACTAGCGGGTGAGGGAAGCTACGAGCAGTACTTC. This sequence encodes CASSSRLAGEGSYEQYF.